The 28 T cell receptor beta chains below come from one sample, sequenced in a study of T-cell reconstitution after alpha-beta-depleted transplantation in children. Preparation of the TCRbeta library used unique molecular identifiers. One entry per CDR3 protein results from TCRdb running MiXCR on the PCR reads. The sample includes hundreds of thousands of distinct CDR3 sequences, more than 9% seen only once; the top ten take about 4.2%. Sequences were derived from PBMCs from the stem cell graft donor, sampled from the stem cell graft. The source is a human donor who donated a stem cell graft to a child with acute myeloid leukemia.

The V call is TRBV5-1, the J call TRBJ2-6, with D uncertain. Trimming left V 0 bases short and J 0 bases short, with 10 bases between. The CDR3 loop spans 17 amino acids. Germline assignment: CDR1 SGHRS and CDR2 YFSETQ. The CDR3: CASSLGSGGSGANVLTF. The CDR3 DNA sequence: TGCGCCAGCAGCTTGGGGTCGGGTGGCTCTGGGGCCAACGTCCTGACTTTC.

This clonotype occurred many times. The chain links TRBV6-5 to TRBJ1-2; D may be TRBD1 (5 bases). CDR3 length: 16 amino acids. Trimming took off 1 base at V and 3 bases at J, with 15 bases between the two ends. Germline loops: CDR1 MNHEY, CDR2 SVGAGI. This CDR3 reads CASSYYPGGVDYGYTF. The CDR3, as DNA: TGTGCCAGCAGTTACTACCCGGGAGGGGTTGACTATGGCTACACCTTC.

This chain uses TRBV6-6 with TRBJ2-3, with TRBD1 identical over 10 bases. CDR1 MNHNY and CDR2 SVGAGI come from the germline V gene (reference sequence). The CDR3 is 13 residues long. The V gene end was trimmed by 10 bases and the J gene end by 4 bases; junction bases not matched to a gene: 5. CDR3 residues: CATKTGGSDTQYF. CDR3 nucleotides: TGTGCCACCAAGACAGGGGGCTCAGATACGCAGTATTTT.

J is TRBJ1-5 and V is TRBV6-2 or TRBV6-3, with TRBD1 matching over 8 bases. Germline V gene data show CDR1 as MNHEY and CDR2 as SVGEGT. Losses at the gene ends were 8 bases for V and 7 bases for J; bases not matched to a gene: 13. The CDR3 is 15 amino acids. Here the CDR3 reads CASDDLYRGTQPQHF. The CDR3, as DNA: TGTGCCAGCGACGACCTCTACAGGGGGACCCAGCCCCAGCATTTT.

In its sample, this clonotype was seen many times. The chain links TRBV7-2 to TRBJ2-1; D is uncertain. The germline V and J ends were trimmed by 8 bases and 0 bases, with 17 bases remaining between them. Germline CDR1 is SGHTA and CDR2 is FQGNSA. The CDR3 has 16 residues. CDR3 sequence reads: CASGLGFLSSYNEQFF. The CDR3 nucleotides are TGTGCCAGCGGCCTTGGGTTTCTGAGCTCCTACAATGAGCAGTTCTTC.

CDR3 nucleotide sequence: TGTGCCAGCAGTCCCCGGGGGACAGGGGGCTTTGGGGACTCCTACGAGCAGTACTTC. Residues: CASSPRGTGGFGDSYEQYF. The V gene is TRBV12-3 or TRBV12-4, the J gene TRBJ2-7; TRBD1 agrees at 12 bases. V dropped 5 bases and J dropped 0; count of bases not matched to a gene: 14. The CDR3 is 19 residues long.

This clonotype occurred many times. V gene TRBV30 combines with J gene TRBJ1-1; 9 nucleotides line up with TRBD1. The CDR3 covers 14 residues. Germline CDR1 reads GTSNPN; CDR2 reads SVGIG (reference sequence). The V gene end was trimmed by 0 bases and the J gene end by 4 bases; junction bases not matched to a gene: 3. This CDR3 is CAWSVGQGTTEAFF. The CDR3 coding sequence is TGTGCCTGGAGTGTAGGACAGGGGACCACTGAAGCTTTCTTT.

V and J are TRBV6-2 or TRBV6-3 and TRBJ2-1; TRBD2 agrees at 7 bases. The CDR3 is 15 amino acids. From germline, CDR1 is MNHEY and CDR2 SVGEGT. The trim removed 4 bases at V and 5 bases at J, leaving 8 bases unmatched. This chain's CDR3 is CASSWSWEGHNEQFF. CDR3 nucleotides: TGTGCCAGCAGTTGGTCGTGGGAGGGCCACAATGAGCAGTTCTTC.

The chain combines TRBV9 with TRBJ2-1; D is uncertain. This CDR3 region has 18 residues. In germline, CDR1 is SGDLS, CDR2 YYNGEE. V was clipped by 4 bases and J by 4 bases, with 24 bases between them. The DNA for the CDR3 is TGTGCCAGCAGCTCCCTCGGCCCCCCTTCCCCTCAATACAATGAGCAGTTCTTC. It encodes CASSSLGPPSPQYNEQFF.

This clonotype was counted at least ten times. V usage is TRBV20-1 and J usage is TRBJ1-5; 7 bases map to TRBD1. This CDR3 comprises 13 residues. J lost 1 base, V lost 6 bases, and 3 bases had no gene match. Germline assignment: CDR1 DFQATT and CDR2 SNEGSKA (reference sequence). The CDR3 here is CSAAGGSNQPQHF. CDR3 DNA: TGCAGTGCCGCAGGGGGGAGCAATCAGCCCCAGCATTTT.

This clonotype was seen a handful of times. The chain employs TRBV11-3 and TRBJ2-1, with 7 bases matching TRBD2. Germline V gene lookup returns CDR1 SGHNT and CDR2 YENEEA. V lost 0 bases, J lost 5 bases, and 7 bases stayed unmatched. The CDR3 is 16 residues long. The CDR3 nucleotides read TGTGCCAGCAGCTTAGATTTCGGAGCGGGGAACAATGAGCAGTTCTTC. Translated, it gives CASSLDFGAGNNEQFF.

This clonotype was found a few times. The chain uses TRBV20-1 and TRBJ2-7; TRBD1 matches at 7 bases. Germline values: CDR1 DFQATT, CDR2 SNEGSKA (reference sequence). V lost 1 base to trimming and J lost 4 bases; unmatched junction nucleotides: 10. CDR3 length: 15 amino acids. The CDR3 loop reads CSARGLGRGSYEQYF. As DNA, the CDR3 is TGCAGTGCTAGAGGGTTAGGCAGGGGGAGTTACGAGCAGTACTTC.

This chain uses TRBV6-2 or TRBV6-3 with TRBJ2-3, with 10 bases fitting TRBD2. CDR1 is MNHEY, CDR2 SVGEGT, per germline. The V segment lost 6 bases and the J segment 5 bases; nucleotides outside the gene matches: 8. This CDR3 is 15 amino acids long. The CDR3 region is CASSEPGLALDTQYF. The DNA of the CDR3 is TGTGCCAGCAGCGAACCGGGACTAGCGTTAGATACGCAGTATTTT.

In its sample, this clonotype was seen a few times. CDR3 amino acids: CASSFASGAAKNIQYF. The DNA of the CDR3 is TGTGCCAGCAGCTTCGCTAGCGGGGCAGCCAAAAACATTCAGTACTTC. The chain joins TRBV7-2 to TRBJ2-4; 9 nucleotides align to TRBD2. CDR1 is SGHTA and CDR2 is FQGNSA in the germline V gene. V trimming: 3 bases; J trimming: 0 bases; junction bases outside the gene matches: 3. The CDR3 loop spans 16 amino acids.

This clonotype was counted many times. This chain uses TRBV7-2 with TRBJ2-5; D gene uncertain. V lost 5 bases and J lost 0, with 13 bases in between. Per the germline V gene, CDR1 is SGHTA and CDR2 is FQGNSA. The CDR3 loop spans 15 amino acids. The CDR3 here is CASSRASAYQETQYF. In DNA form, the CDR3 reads TGTGCCAGCAGCCGCGCCAGCGCTTACCAAGAGACCCAGTACTTC.

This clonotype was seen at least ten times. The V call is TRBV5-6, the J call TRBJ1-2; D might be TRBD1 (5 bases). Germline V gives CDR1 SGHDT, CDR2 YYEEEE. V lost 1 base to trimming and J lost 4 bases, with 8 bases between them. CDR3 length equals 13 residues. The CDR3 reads CASSLRGAYGYTF. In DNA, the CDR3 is TGTGCCAGCAGCTTGAGGGGAGCCTATGGCTACACCTTC.

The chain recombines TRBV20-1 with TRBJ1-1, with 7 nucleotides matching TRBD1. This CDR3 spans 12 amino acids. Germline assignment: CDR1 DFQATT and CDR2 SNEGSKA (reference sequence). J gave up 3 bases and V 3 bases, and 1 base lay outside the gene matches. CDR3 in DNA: TGCAGTGCTAGCAGGGGGGACACTGAAGCTTTCTTT. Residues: CSASRGDTEAFF.

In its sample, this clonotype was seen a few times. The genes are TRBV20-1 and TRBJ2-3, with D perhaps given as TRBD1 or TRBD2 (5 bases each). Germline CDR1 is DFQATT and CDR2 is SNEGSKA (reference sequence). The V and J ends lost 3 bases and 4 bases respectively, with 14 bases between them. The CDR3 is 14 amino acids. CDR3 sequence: CSASDGDRADTQYF. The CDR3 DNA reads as TGCAGTGCTAGTGACGGGGACCGCGCAGATACGCAGTATTTT.

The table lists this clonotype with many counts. The CDR3 DNA follows: TGTGCCAGCAGCGTTCTGACAGGGGTGAAGAATGAGCAGTTCTTC. Translated, it gives CASSVLTGVKNEQFF. The chain carries TRBV9 and TRBJ2-1; 8 bases fit TRBD1. J gave up 7 bases and V 2 bases, and 8 bases lay outside the gene matches. The CDR3 loop spans 15 amino acids. Germline V gives CDR1 SGDLS, CDR2 YYNGEE.

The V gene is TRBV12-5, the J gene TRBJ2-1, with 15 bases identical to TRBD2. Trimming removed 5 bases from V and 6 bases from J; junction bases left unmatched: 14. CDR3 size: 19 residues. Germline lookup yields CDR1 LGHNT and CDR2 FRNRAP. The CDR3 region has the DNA TGTGCTAGTGGTCTCGGACTAGCGGGAGGGGGCAGGTTAATCAATGAGCAGTTCTTC. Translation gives CASGLGLAGGGRLINEQFF.

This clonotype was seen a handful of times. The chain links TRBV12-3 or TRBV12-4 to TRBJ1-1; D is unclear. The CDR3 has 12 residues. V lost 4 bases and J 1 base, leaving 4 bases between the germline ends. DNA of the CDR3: TGTGCCAGCAGTTCCAGGAACACTGAAGCTTTCTTT. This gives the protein CASSSRNTEAFF.

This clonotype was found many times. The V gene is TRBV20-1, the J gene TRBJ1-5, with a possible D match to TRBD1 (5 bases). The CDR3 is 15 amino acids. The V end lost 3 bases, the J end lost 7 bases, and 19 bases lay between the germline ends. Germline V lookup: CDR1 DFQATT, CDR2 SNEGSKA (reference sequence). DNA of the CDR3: TGCAGTGCTAGCAAGGGAGGGGAGGGACGGCAGCCCCAGCATTTT. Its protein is CSASKGGEGRQPQHF.

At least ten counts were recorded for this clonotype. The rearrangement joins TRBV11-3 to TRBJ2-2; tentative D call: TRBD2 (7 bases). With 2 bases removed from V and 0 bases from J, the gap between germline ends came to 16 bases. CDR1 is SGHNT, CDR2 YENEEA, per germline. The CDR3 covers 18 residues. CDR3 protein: CASSLLGGRFANTGELFF. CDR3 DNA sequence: TGTGCCAGCAGCTTACTCGGGGGGCGGTTCGCGAACACCGGGGAGCTGTTTTTT. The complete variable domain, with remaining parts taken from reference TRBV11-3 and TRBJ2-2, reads EAGVVQSPRYKIIEKKQPVAFWCNPISGHNTLYWYLQNLGQGPELLIRYENEEAVDDSQLPKDRFSAERLKGVDSTLKIQPAELGDSAVYLCASSLLGGRFANTGELFFGEGSRLTVL.

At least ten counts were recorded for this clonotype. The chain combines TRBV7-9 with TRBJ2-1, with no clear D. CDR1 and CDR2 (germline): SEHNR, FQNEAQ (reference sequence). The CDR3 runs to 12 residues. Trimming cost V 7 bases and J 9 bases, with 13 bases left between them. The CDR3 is CASTFSPGEQFF. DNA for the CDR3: TGTGCCAGCACCTTCTCCCCCGGTGAGCAGTTCTTC.

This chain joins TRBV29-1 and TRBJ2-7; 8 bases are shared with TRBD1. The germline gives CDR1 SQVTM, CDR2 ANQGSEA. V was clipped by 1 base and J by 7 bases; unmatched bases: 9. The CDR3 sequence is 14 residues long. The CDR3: CSVEGGQGHREQYF. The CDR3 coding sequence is TGCAGCGTTGAAGGAGGACAGGGACATCGGGAGCAGTACTTC.

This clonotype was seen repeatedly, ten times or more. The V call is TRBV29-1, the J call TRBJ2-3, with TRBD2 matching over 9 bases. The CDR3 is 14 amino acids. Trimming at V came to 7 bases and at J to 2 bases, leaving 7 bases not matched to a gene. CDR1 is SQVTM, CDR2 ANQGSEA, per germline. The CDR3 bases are TGCAGCGGACGTAGCGGGAGCCCCACAGATACGCAGTATTTT. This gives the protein CSGRSGSPTDTQYF.

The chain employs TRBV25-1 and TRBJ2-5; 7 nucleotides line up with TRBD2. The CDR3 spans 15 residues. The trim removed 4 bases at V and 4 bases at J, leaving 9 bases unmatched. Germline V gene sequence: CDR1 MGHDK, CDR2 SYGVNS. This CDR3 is CASSGPGTTRETQYF. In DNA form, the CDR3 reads TGTGCCAGCAGTGGACCCGGGACTACCAGAGAGACCCAGTACTTC.

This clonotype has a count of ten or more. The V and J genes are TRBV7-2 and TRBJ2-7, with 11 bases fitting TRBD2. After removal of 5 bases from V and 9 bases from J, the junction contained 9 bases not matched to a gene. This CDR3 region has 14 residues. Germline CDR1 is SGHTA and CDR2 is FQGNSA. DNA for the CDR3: TGTGCCAGCAGCGCCGAGACTAGCGGGAATAGGCAGTACTTC. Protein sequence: CASSAETSGNRQYF.